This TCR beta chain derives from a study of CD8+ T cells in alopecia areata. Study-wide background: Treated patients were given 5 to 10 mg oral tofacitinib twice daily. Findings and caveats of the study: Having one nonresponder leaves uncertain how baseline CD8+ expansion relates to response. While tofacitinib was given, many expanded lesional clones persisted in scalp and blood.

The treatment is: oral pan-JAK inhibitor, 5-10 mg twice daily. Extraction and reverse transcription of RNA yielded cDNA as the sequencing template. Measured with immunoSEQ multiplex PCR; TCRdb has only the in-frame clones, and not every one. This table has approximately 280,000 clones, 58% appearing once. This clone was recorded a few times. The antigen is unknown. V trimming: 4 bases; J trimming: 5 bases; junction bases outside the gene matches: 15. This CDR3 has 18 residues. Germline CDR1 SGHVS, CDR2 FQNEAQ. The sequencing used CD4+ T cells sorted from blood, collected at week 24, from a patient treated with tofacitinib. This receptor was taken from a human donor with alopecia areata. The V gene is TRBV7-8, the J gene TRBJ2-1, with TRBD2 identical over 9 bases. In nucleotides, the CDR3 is TGTGCCAGCAGCTCCTTAATTCGGGGGAGACTAGCGGACAATGAGCAGTTCTTC. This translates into CASSSLIRGRLADNEQFF. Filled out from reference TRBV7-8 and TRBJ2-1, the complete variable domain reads GAGVSQSPRYKVAKRGQDVALRCDPISGHVSLFWYQQALGQGPEFLTYFQNEAQLDKSGLPSDRFFAERPEGSVSTLKIQRTQQEDSAVYLCASSSLIRGRLADNEQFFGPGTRLTVL.